The clone carrying this T cell receptor (beta chain) was counted only a few times. Its antigen is currently unknown. The CDR3 spans 16 residues. From germline, CDR1 is MGHRA and CDR2 YSYEKL. The ends were cut back, 4 bases at V and 0 bases at J, with 13 bases in the middle. This record belongs to a study of shared clonotypes between healthy human individuals. Study in general: Three plates were used per donor for CD4 naive, three for CD4 memory, two for CD8 naive and one for CD8 memory. Whole-study results and caveats: Larger estimated richness was generally seen in naive subsets than in memory subsets. Sampling was confined to blood; repertoires within tissues likely differ.

Measured with immunoSEQ multiplex PCR; TCRdb has only the in-frame clones, and not every one. The sample gives 700,000 or so clones, roughly 78% of which show up once; 1.8% is in the top ten. The gene calls are TRBV4-1 and TRBJ2-1; tentatively, D is TRBD1 (7 bases). This sequence originates from a woman younger than 45 in good health. Sequenced sample: memory CD4+ T cells sorted from blood. This sample's subset: CD45RA-negative fraction. CDR3 in amino acids: CASSRDSGLSYNEQFF. The CDR3 coding sequence is TGCGCCAGCAGCCGGGACAGCGGGCTCTCCTACAATGAGCAGTTCTTC.